This T cell receptor (beta chain) was sequenced during a study of T cell responses to AZD1222 COVID-19 vaccine. Generated by immunoSEQ multiplex PCR, the TCRdb table keeps only in-frame clones and is missing some. The sample has 130,000 or so clones, over 80% seen once. For this clone: Its antigen is undetermined.

Regarding the study as a whole: Spike-specific TCR breadth and depth were elevated following two AZD1222 doses. The study identified only five to seven AZD1222 recipients as seropositive at baseline.

There are 14 residues in the CDR3. The germline V and J ends were trimmed by 0 bases and 0 bases, with 7 bases remaining between them. In germline, CDR1 is SGHRS, CDR2 YFSETQ. This TCR derives from an adult in good health. V and J are TRBV5-1 and TRBJ2-7; D call uncertain. Specimen: peripheral blood, collected on day 0 of AZD1222 vaccination. The CDR3 sequence: CASSLVVSSYEQYF. The CDR3 DNA sequence: TGCGCCAGCAGCTTGGTGGTCAGCTCCTACGAGCAGTACTTC. Based on the CDR3 plus reference TRBV5-1 and TRBJ2-7, the full variable domain is KAGVTQTPRYLIKTRGQQVTLSCSPISGHRSVSWYQQTPGQGLQFLFEYFSETQRNKGNFPGRFSGRQFSNSRSEMNVSTLELGDSALYLCASSLVVSSYEQYFGPGTRLTVT.